Below are 12 T cell receptor beta chains sequenced from a single sample in a study of shared clonotypes between healthy human individuals. TCRdb's copy holds only in-frame clones and misses some; the assay was immunoSEQ multiplex PCR. The sample carries approximately 2.3 million clones, about 92% recorded once. Sequencing used naive CD4+ T cells from PBMCs. Documented subset: CD45RA+ positively selected. The receptors come from a man in his late teens or twenties in good health. Some clones in this sample may be carry-over from other donors' samples.

The DNA of the CDR3 is TGTGCCAGCAGCTTATCAAATTCGCGTGCTTGGTCCTACGAGCAGTACTTC. Translation: CASSLSNSRAWSYEQYF. The rearrangement joins TRBV11-2 to TRBJ2-7; D is unresolved. The CDR3 covers 17 residues. Per the germline V gene, CDR1 is SGHAT and CDR2 is FQNNGV. Trimming left V 2 bases short and J 1 base short, with 18 bases between.

This clone was observed a single time. The gene calls are TRBV5-6 and TRBJ2-5, with 10 bases that match TRBD2. V was pared by 4 bases and J by 2 bases, with 2 bases of the junction left unmatched. This CDR3 contains 14 residues. CDR1 and CDR2 (germline): SGHDT, YYEEEE. The CDR3 DNA sequence: TGTGCCAGCAGCCAACTAGCGGGACAAGAGACCCAGTACTTC. Translating it yields CASSQLAGQETQYF.

The rearrangement uses TRBV12-5 and TRBJ2-5; D gene unclear. The germline V and J ends were trimmed by 4 bases and 5 bases, with 8 bases remaining between them. The CDR3 has 12 residues. Germline V lookup: CDR1 LGHNT, CDR2 FRNRAP. CDR3 residues: CASGSSLETQYF. In nucleotides, the CDR3 is TGTGCTAGTGGTTCCTCCCTGGAGACCCAGTACTTC.

Of note for this clone: At the DNA level, this CDR3 is encoded by other sequences in the same sample as well. The chain has TRBV6-6 and TRBJ2-3; D is undetermined. Germline V CDR1 and CDR2: MNHNY, SVGAGI (reference sequence). V dropped 0 bases and J dropped 5 bases, with 6 bases sitting between them. This CDR3 is 13 amino acids long. CDR3 region: CASSYSSGDTQYF. For the CDR3, the DNA is TGTGCCAGCAGTTACTCGTCGGGAGATACGCAGTATTTT.

This chain uses TRBV5-4 with TRBJ1-1; D possibly corresponds to TRBD1 (5 bases). Trimming stripped 4 bases from V and 1 base from J, with 14 bases between. This CDR3 spans 15 amino acids. Germline V gene lookup returns CDR1 SGHNT and CDR2 YYREEE (reference sequence). CDR3 bases: TGTGCCAGCAGCCCCCTGGGGGGAGGGAACACTGAAGCTTTCTTT. It translates to CASSPLGGGNTEAFF.

The chain joins TRBV28 to TRBJ1-3, with TRBD1 matching 7 bases. Germline CDR1 MDHEN, CDR2 SYDVKM. Trimming cost V 8 bases and J 2 bases; bases outside gene matches: 6. The CDR3 is 14 residues long. CDR3 DNA sequence: TGTGCCAGCGGAACAGGGGCAGCTGGAAACACCATATATTTT. Translation: CASGTGAAGNTIYF.

The V call is TRBV5-1, the J call TRBJ2-5, with a weak D call TRBD2 (5 bases). The V gene lost 3 bases and the J gene lost 4 bases, with 19 bases spanning the gap. Germline lookup yields CDR1 SGHRS and CDR2 YFSETQ. The CDR3 is 16 amino acids. CDR3 in amino acids: CASSSLGTGEGETQYF. For the CDR3, the DNA is TGCGCCAGCAGCTCTCTCGGTACGGGCGAGGGAGAGACCCAGTACTTC.

This chain connects TRBV28 to TRBJ1-3; no definite D call. Trimming cost V 2 bases and J 4 bases, with 9 bases left between them. From germline, CDR1 is MDHEN and CDR2 SYDVKM. This CDR3 has 14 amino acids. DNA of the CDR3: TGTGCCAGCAGTTTAGGAATGGCGGGAAACACCATATATTTT. Encoded protein: CASSLGMAGNTIYF. The full variable domain, its missing parts supplied by reference TRBV28 and TRBJ1-3, is DVKVTQSSRYLVKRTGEKVFLECVQDMDHENMFWYRQDPGLGLRLIYFSYDVKMKEKGDIPEGYSVSREKKERFSLILESASTNQTSMYLCASSLGMAGNTIYFGEGSWLTVV.

On this clone: Other DNA variants within this sample encode the same CDR3. The chain employs TRBV9 and TRBJ2-3; D remains ambiguous. The V gene lost 0 bases and the J gene lost 3 bases, with 5 bases spanning the gap. The CDR3 extends over 13 amino acids. Germline assignment: CDR1 SGDLS and CDR2 YYNGEE. CDR3 coding DNA: TGTGCCAGCAGCGTAGATTTAACAGATACGCAGTATTTT. Translating it yields CASSVDLTDTQYF.

This chain joins TRBV6-5 and TRBJ2-5, with D perhaps matching TRBD1 (7 bases). The CDR3 consists of 14 residues. V dropped 2 bases and J dropped 4 bases, with 11 bases sitting between them. Germline lookup yields CDR1 MNHEY and CDR2 SVGAGI. The CDR3 protein is CASSYGGGRETQYF. In DNA form, the CDR3 reads TGTGCCAGCAGTTACGGAGGGGGCAGAGAGACCCAGTACTTC.

The DNA for the CDR3 is TGTGCCAGCAGTCTGGCCACCCAGCGGGTGTCCTACGAGCAGTACTTC. Amino acid sequence: CASSLATQRVSYEQYF. The chain combines TRBV5-6 with TRBJ2-7, with D possibly matching TRBD2 (6 bases). The germline V gene encodes CDR1 SGHDT and CDR2 YYEEEE. The CDR3 has 16 residues. The V and J ends lost 5 bases and 1 base respectively, with 19 bases between them.

The chain employs TRBV2 and TRBJ1-3; tentative D call: TRBD1 (5 bases). This CDR3 has 16 amino acids. The germline gives CDR1 SNHLY, CDR2 FYNNEI. Trimming removed 5 bases from V and 0 bases from J, with 14 bases in between. CDR3 in amino acids: CASSRDSLFSGNTIYF. In DNA form, the CDR3 reads TGTGCCAGCAGTAGAGACAGCTTATTCTCTGGAAACACCATATATTTT.